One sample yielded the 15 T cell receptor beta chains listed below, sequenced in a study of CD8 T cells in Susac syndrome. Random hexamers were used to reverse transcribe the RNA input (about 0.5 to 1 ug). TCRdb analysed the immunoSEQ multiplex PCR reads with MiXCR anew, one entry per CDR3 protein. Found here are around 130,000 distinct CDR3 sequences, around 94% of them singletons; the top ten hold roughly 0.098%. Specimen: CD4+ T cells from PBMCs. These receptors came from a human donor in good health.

The DNA for the CDR3 is TGTGCCAGCAGCCACAGCGGGACCCCTGGCGAGCAGTACTTC. Its protein is CASSHSGTPGEQYF. This sequence joins TRBV3-1 and TRBJ2-7, with 7 bases aligning to TRBD2. The germline V gene has CDR1 LGHDT and CDR2 YNNKEL (reference sequence). J was trimmed by 6 bases and V by 3 bases; bases with no gene match: 8. The CDR3 is made up of 14 amino acids.

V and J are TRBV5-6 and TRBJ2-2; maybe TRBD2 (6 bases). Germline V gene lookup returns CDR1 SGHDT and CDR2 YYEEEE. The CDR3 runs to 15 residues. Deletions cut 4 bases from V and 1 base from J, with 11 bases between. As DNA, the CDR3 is TGTGCCAGCAGCGCCGGGACTGGGAACACCGGGGAGCTGTTTTTT. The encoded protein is CASSAGTGNTGELFF.

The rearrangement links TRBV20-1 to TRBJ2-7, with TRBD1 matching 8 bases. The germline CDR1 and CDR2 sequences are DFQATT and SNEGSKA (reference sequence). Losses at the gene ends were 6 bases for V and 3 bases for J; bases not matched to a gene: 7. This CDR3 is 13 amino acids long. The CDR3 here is CSAAQGASYEQYF. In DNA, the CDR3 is TGCAGTGCAGCCCAGGGGGCAAGCTACGAGCAGTACTTC.

The chain's CDR3 is CASSYSARSTEAFF. DNA of the CDR3: TGTGCCAGCAGTTACTCGGCGCGGTCTACTGAAGCTTTCTTT. The chain employs TRBV6-2 or TRBV6-3 and TRBJ1-1; D unclear. The CDR3 has 14 residues. CDR1 MNHEY and CDR2 SVGEGT come from the germline V gene. V gave up 0 bases and J gave up 5 bases, with 10 bases separating them.

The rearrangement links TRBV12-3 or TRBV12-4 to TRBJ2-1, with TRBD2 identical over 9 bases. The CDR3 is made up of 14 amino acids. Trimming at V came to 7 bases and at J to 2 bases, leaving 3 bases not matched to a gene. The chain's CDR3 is CASIIAGAYNEQFF. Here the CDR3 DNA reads TGTGCCAGCATTATAGCGGGAGCCTACAATGAGCAGTTCTTC.

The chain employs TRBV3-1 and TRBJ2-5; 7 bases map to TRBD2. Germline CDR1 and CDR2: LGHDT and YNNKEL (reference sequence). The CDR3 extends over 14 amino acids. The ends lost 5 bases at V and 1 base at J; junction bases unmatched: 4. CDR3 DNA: TGTGCCAGCAGCTATGCTAGCGGCCAAGAGACCCAGTACTTC. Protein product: CASSYASGQETQYF.

The chain's CDR3 is CASSLTEGSYNEQFF. CDR3 nucleotides: TGTGCCAGCAGCCTCACGGAAGGGTCCTACAATGAGCAGTTCTTC. The genes are TRBV6-5 and TRBJ2-1; D gene uncertain. The CDR3 extends over 15 amino acids. V dropped 6 bases and J dropped 1 base, with 13 bases sitting between them. Per germline, CDR1 MNHEY and CDR2 SVGAGI.

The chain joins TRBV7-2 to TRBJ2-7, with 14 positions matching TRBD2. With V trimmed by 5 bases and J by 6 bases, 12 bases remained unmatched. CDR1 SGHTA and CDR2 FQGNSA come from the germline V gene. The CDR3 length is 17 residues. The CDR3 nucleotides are TGTGCCAGCAGCGAGCGTACCGGGACTAGCGGGAGAGGCGAGCAGTACTTC. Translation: CASSERTGTSGRGEQYF.

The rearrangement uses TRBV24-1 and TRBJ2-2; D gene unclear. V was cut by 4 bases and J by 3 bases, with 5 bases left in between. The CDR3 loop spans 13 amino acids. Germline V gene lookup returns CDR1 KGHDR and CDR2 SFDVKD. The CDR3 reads CATSDYYTGELFF. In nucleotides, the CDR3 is TGTGCCACCAGTGACTACTACACCGGGGAGCTGTTTTTT.

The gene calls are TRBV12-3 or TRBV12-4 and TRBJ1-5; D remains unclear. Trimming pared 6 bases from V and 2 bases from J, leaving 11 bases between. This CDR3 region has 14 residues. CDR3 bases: TGTGCCAGCAGCCCCGTCGGAGGCAATCAGCCCCAGCATTTT. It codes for CASSPVGGNQPQHF.

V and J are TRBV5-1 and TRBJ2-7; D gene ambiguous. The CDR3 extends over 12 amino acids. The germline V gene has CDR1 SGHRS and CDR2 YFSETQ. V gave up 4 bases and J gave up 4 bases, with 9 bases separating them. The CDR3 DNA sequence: TGCGCCAGCAGCGACGCCGGGTACGAGCAGTACTTC. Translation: CASSDAGYEQYF.

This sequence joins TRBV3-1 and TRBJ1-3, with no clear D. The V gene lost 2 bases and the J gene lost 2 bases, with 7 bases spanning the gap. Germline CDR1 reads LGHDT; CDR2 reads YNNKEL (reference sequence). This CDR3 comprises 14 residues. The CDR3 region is CASSQRGTGNTIYF. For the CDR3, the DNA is TGTGCCAGCAGCCAAAGAGGGACTGGAAACACCATATATTTT.

Here the CDR3 reads CASSRGQGLDEQYF. In DNA, the CDR3 is TGTGCCAGCAGCAGAGGACAGGGTCTTGACGAGCAGTACTTC. The chain combines TRBV3-1 with TRBJ2-7; TRBD1 matches 8 bases. CDR1 LGHDT and CDR2 YNNKEL come from the germline V gene (reference sequence). CDR3 size: 14 residues. V trimming: 5 bases; J trimming: 5 bases; junction bases outside the gene matches: 8.

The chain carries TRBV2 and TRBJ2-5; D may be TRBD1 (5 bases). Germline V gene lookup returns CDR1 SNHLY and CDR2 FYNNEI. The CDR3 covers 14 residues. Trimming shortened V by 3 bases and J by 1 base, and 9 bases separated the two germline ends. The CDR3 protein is CASSEGLGQETQYF. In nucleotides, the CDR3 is TGTGCCAGCAGTGAGGGGCTCGGCCAAGAGACCCAGTACTTC.

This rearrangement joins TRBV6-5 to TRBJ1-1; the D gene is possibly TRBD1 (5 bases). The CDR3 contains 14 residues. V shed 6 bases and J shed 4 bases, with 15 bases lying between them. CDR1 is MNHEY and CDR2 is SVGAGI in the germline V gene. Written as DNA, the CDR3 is TGTGCCAGCAGATTCGGGGTTGGGGGCACTGAAGCTTTCTTT. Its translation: CASRFGVGGTEAFF.